These 11 T cell receptor beta chains were all obtained from the same sample, sequenced in a study of blood T cell repertoires in COVID-19. Sequencing used immunoSEQ multiplex PCR; TCRdb keeps in-frame clones, though not all of them. The table lists about 53,000 clones, just under 90% of them singletons. Sequenced sample: peripheral blood. Receptors were obtained from a man aged 45-65 years with acute or convalescent COVID-19.

The chain combines TRBV5-1 with TRBJ2-1, with a tentative D call TRBD1 (6 bases). This CDR3 spans 15 amino acids. Trimming shortened V by 7 bases and J by 2 bases, and 16 bases separated the two germline ends. The germline V gene has CDR1 SGHRS and CDR2 YFSETQ. In DNA, the CDR3 is TGCGCCAGCGTTAGTTCCGGGACAACCTACAATGAGCAGTTCTTC. This sequence encodes CASVSSGTTYNEQFF.

The chain carries TRBV2 and TRBJ1-6, with 11 nucleotides matching TRBD1. Looked up from germline, CDR1 is SNHLY and CDR2 is FYNNEI. Trimming took 6 bases from V and 10 from J; bases not matched to a gene: 5. The CDR3 contains 14 residues. The CDR3 sequence is CASSARDRGSPLHF. DNA of the CDR3: TGTGCCAGCAGCGCCCGGGACAGGGGGTCACCCCTCCACTTT.

The chain recombines TRBV7-6 with TRBJ2-2, with 15 bases fitting TRBD2. J was trimmed by 6 bases and V by 6 bases; bases with no gene match: 14. Germline CDR1 is SGHVS and CDR2 is FNYEAQ. The CDR3 consists of 19 residues. The CDR3 loop reads CASSRHPGLAGGGSGELFF. Written as DNA, the CDR3 is TGTGCCAGCAGTCGCCATCCGGGACTAGCGGGAGGTGGATCCGGGGAGCTGTTTTTT.

For the CDR3, the DNA is TGTGCCAGCATGATGAGGAACCATCAGCCCCAGCATTTT. This codes for CASMMRNHQPQHF. J is TRBJ1-5 and V is TRBV2; D gene uncertain. Per the germline V gene, CDR1 is SNHLY and CDR2 is FYNNEI. This CDR3 comprises 13 residues. Deletions cut 7 bases from V and 5 bases from J, with 12 bases between.

This chain links TRBV30 with TRBJ1-2; D remains ambiguous. V lost 8 bases and J 4 bases, leaving 17 bases between the germline ends. The CDR3 runs 13 residues. Germline V gives CDR1 GTSNPN, CDR2 SVGIG (reference sequence). The CDR3 loop reads CARTTPGGYGYTF. CDR3 DNA sequence: TGTGCCCGAACGACCCCGGGAGGCTATGGCTACACCTTC.

This chain joins TRBV2 and TRBJ2-3; 9 nucleotides line up with TRBD1. Germline CDR1 reads SNHLY; CDR2 reads FYNNEI. Losses at the gene ends were 10 bases for V and 3 bases for J; bases not matched to a gene: 11. CDR3 length: 15 residues. The CDR3 region is CATAGTGLLTDTQYF. CDR3 DNA: TGTGCCACCGCCGGGACAGGGCTCCTAACAGATACGCAGTATTTT.

The chain couples TRBV19 to TRBJ2-7; perhaps TRBD1 as D (5 bases). The V end was cut by 1 base, the J end by 1 base, with 11 bases between. The germline V gene encodes CDR1 LNHDA and CDR2 SQIVND (reference sequence). The CDR3 spans 15 residues. CDR3 in amino acids: CASSIGPGLSYEQYF. The DNA of the CDR3 is TGTGCCAGTAGTATAGGGCCAGGGCTATCCTACGAGCAGTACTTC.

J is TRBJ1-1 and V is TRBV5-1; D not resolved. This CDR3 is 16 amino acids long. The V end was cut by 4 bases, the J end by 3 bases, with 19 bases between. CDR1 SGHRS and CDR2 YFSETQ come from the germline V gene. In nucleotides, the CDR3 is TGCGCCAGCAGCAGAAGCTTCGGTAAGTCGTACACTGAAGCTTTCTTT. This encodes CASSRSFGKSYTEAFF.

The table lists this clone with a count of one. The V and J genes are TRBV11-3 and TRBJ2-1; 8 nucleotides align to TRBD2. V lost 1 base to trimming and J lost 2 bases; unmatched junction nucleotides: 4. The germline CDR1 and CDR2 sequences are SGHNT and YENEEA. The CDR3 sequence is 16 residues long. The chain's CDR3 is CASSLAPGGPYNEQFF. The CDR3 region has the DNA TGTGCCAGCAGCTTAGCTCCGGGAGGGCCCTACAATGAGCAGTTCTTC. Full variable domain (missing parts from reference TRBV11-3 and TRBJ2-1): EAGVVQSPRYKIIEKKQPVAFWCNPISGHNTLYWYLQNLGQGPELLIRYENEEAVDDSQLPKDRFSAERLKGVDSTLKIQPAELGDSAVYLCASSLAPGGPYNEQFFGPGTRLTVL.

The chain employs TRBV7-9 and TRBJ2-1; 9 nucleotides match TRBD2. Per germline, CDR1 SEHNR and CDR2 FQNEAQ (reference sequence). V shed 5 bases, J shed 12 bases, and the junction held 17 bases outside the gene matches. The CDR3 consists of 16 residues. CDR3 protein: CASSPDSGSPFIGQFF. In nucleotides, the CDR3 is TGTGCCAGCAGCCCAGATAGCGGGAGCCCCTTTATTGGGCAGTTCTTC.

This chain connects TRBV6-6 to TRBJ1-4; TRBD1 aligns across 10 bases. V was pared by 6 bases and J by 8 bases, with 9 bases of the junction left unmatched. The length of the CDR3 is 15 residues. Looked up from germline, CDR1 is MNHNY and CDR2 is SVGAGI (reference sequence). Here the CDR3 reads CASSTSGTGVEKLFF. DNA of the CDR3: TGTGCCAGCAGCACTTCCGGGACAGGGGTAGAAAAACTGTTTTTT.